These 11 T cell receptor beta chains were sequenced from one sample in a study of Graves' ophthalmopathy and Graves' hyperthyroidism. Amplifying from RNA transcripts, the study obtained TCR beta CDR3 regions. An initial RT-PCR round employing HTBI primers preceded a second-round multiplex PCR. MiXCR was run by TCRdb on the multiplex PCR reads, yielding one entry per CDR3 protein. The table records 650,000 to 800,000 distinct CDR3 sequences, about 40% of them present only once. The sample was peripheral blood. Receptors originate from an adult man with Graves' ophthalmopathy.

This clonotype came up many times. The V call is TRBV12-3 or TRBV12-4, the J call TRBJ1-2, with 10 nucleotides matching TRBD1. The CDR3 is made up of 17 amino acids. V gave up 6 bases and J gave up 5 bases; unmatched junction bases: 15. The CDR3 sequence: CASSMETGTGVNYGYTF. The DNA of the CDR3 is TGTGCCAGCAGCATGGAAACCGGGACAGGGGTTAATTATGGCTACACCTTC.

This clonotype was recorded only once. The chain uses TRBV7-2 and TRBJ1-1; the D is unclear. The germline V gene has CDR1 SGHTA and CDR2 FQGNSA. The CDR3 is 13 amino acids. Between the trimmed V and J ends, which lost 2 bases and 14 bases, there was a span of 18 bases. The CDR3 is CASSLSGRDEQFF. The DNA for the CDR3 is TGTGCCAGCAGCTTAAGCGGGAGAGATGAGCAGTTCTTT.

As for this clonotype: It may be a read error: a sequence one base away is much more abundant. The rearrangement uses TRBV10-3 and TRBJ1-5; D gene unclear. CDR3 size: 13 residues. The germline V and J ends were trimmed by 3 bases and 7 bases, with 10 bases remaining between them. Per the germline V gene, CDR1 is ENHRY and CDR2 is SYGVKD. The CDR3: CAISETGVQPQHF. For the CDR3, the DNA is TGTGCCATCAGTGAAACTGGGGTGCAGCCCCAGCATTTT.

Details on this clonotype: A single base separates this from a much larger clone, so it may be a read error. The V and J genes are TRBV11-2 and TRBJ1-2; perhaps TRBD1 as D (5 bases). This CDR3 spans 14 amino acids. Deletions cut 4 bases from V and 7 bases from J, with 16 bases between. Germline CDR1 SGHAT, CDR2 FQNNGV. The DNA for the CDR3 is TGTGCCAGCAGCTCCACGACGGGGACTCTTGGCTACACCTTC. Translation gives CASSSTTGTLGYTF.

This rearrangement joins TRBV15 to TRBJ2-7, with TRBD2 identical over 13 bases. CDR3 length equals 19 residues. Germline CDR1 and CDR2: LNHNV and YYDKDF (reference sequence). Unmatched junction bases numbered 14, after V lost 0 bases and J lost 6 bases. The CDR3 coding sequence is TGTGCCACCAGCAGAGATCCTATAACTAGCGGGAGGGCCGGTGTCGAGCAGTACTTC. Translating it yields CATSRDPITSGRAGVEQYF.

J is TRBJ1-4 and V is TRBV29-1; tentatively, D is TRBD1 (5 bases). The germline V and J ends were trimmed by 2 bases and 5 bases, with 6 bases remaining between them. The CDR3 loop spans 12 amino acids. In germline, CDR1 is SQVTM, CDR2 ANQGSEA. CDR3 nucleotide sequence: TGCAGCGTTGAATGGGGCAATGAAAAACTGTTTTTT. It yields the protein CSVEWGNEKLFF.

This clonotype was recorded at least ten times. The V gene is TRBV2, the J gene TRBJ1-5; TRBD1 matches at 9 bases. The V gene end was trimmed by 5 bases and the J gene end by 5 bases; junction bases not matched to a gene: 7. The germline CDR1 and CDR2 sequences are SNHLY and FYNNEI. This CDR3 contains 15 residues. In DNA form, the CDR3 reads TGTGCCAGCAGTCCGCGCAGGACAGGGGATCAGCCCCAGCATTTT. Its translation is CASSPRRTGDQPQHF.

This clonotype has at least ten counts. J is TRBJ1-1 and V is TRBV7-9, with 9 bases matching TRBD1. Germline V gene data show CDR1 as SEHNR and CDR2 as FQNEAQ (reference sequence). V was clipped by 5 bases and J by 6 bases; unmatched bases: 7. CDR3 size: 14 residues. Here the CDR3 reads CASSPDRGMSEAFF. The DNA for the CDR3 is TGTGCCAGCAGCCCGGACAGGGGAATGTCTGAAGCTTTCTTT.

The sample holds many counts of this clonotype. The chain combines TRBV4-2 with TRBJ2-7; 14 nucleotides agree with TRBD2. V gave up 1 base and J gave up 4 bases; unmatched junction bases: 3. CDR1 LGHNA and CDR2 YNFKEQ come from the germline V gene. This CDR3 has 16 residues. The CDR3 nucleotides read TGTGCCAGCAGCCAAGCTGGGACTAGCGGGAGTTACGAGCAGTACTTC. This sequence encodes CASSQAGTSGSYEQYF.

The V call is TRBV15, the J call TRBJ2-6; D is ambiguous. This CDR3 is built from 17 residues. Germline lookup yields CDR1 LNHNV and CDR2 YYDKDF (reference sequence). The V gene lost 2 bases and the J gene lost 0 bases, with 11 bases spanning the gap. CDR3 region: CATSRSRPDSGANVLTF. Here the CDR3 DNA reads TGTGCCACCAGCAGATCCCGGCCAGACTCTGGGGCCAACGTCCTGACTTTC.

The chain joins TRBV20-1 to TRBJ2-7; D might be TRBD1 (5 bases). V lost 0 bases to trimming and J lost 8 bases, with 11 bases between them. Germline V lookup: CDR1 DFQATT, CDR2 SNEGSKA (reference sequence). The CDR3 sequence is 12 residues long. CDR3 sequence: CSARDNGAQQYF. The CDR3, as DNA: TGCAGTGCTAGAGATAATGGGGCTCAGCAGTACTTC.